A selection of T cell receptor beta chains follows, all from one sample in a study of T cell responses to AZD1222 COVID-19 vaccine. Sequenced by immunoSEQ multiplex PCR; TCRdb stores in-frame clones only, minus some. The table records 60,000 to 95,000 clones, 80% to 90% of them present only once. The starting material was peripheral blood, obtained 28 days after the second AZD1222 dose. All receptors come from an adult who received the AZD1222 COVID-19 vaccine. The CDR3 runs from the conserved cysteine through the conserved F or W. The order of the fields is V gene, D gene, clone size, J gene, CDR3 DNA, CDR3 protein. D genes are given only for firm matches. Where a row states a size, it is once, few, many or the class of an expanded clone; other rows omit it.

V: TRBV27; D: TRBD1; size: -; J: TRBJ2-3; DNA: TGTGCCAGCAGATCATTCTTCGCCGGGACAGGGATGAGGGCAGATACGCAGTATTTT; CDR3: CASRSFFAGTGMRADTQYF
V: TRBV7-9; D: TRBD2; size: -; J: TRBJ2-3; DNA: TGTGCCAGCAGCTTTGACGGGGGGGCGGTCTGGGGCACAGATACGCAGTATTTT; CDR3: CASSFDGGAVWGTDTQYF
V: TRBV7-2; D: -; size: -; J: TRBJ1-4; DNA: TGTGCCAGCAGGTTAGGGACCTTCCCTAATGAAAAACTGTTTTTT; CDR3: CASRLGTFPNEKLFF
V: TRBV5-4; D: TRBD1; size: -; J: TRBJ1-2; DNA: TGTGCCAGCAGCTTGGAGGACAGGGGGTTCTATGGCTACACCTTC; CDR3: CASSLEDRGFYGYTF
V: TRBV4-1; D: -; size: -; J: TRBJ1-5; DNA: TGCGCCAGCAGCCAAGCAGGGAGCAATCAGCCCCAGCATTTT; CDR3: CASSQAGSNQPQHF
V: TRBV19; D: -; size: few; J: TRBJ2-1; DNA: TGTGCCAGTAGTATAGATCTGGCCCGTGTCAGTCCCAATGAGCAGTTCTTC; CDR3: CASSIDLARVSPNEQFF
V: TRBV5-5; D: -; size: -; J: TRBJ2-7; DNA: TGTGCCAGCAGCCCCCACCGGGCACAGGGGAGGCACGAGCAGTACTTC; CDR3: CASSPHRAQGRHEQYF
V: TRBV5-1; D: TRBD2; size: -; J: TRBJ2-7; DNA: TGCGCCAGCAGCTATGGGGGGACTAGCTCTCTCGAGCAGTACTTC; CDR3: CASSYGGTSSLEQYF
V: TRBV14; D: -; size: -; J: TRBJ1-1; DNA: TGTGCCAGCAGCCAAGATCTTCATAGGGGAACTGAAGCTTTCTTT; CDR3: CASSQDLHRGTEAFF
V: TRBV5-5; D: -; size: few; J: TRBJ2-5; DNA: TGTGCCAGCAGCTTGGCGGCTCAAGAGACCCAGTACTTC; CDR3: CASSLAAQETQYF
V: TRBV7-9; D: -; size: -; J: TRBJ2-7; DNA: TGTGCCGGTCATAGCGGTGCCTCCTACGAGCAGTACTTC; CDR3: CAGHSGASYEQYF
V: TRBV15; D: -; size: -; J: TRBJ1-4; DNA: TGTGCCACCTCCCCGGGAGGGTCTAATGAAAAACTGTTTTTT; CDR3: CATSPGGSNEKLFF
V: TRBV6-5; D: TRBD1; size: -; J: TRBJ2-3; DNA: TGTGCCAGCACTCCCGGACAGGGGGTCACAGATACGCAGTATTTT; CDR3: CASTPGQGVTDTQYF
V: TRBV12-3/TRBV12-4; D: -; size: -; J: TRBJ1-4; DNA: TGTGCCAGCAGCCCCGGCGGGGGGGAAAAACTGTTTTTT; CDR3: CASSPGGGEKLFF
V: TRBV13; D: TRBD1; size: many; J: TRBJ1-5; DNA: TGTGCCAGCAGCCCAGCAGGGACAGGGGCTCAGCCCCAGCATTTT; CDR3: CASSPAGTGAQPQHF
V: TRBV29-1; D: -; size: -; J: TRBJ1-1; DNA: TGCAGCGTTGACGGGGCGGGGATGAACACTGAAGCTTTCTTT; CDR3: CSVDGAGMNTEAFF